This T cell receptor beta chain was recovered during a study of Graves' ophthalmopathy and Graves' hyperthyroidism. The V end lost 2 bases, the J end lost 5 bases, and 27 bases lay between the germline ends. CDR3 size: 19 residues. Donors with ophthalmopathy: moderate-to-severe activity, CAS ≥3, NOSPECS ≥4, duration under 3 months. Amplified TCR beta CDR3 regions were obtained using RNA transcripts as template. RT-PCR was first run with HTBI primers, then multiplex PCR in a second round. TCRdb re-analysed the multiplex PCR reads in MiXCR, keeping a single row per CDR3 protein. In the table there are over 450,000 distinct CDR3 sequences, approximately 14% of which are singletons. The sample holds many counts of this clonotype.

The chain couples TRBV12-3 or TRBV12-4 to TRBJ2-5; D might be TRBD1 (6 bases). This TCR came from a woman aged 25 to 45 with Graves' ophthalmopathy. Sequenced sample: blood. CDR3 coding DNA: TGTGCCAGCAGTTTACGACGGGGCGTGGCTAGCTATAGGGGGGAGACCCAGTACTTC. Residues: CASSLRRGVASYRGETQYF.